This TCR beta chain was observed in a study of T cells in localized non-small cell lung cancer. Regarding this clone: Its antigen is currently unknown.

Whole-study results and caveats: T cell clonality was highest in uninvolved adjacent lung, above tumor.

The protocol was immunoSEQ multiplex PCR, while the TCRdb copy is restricted to in-frame clones and leaves out a portion. The top ten clones hold about 15% of a sample with around 83,000 clones, roughly 86% of them seen once. The CDR3 runs to 12 residues. Between the trimmed V and J ends, which lost 6 bases and 9 bases, there was a span of 9 bases. The germline V gene has CDR1 SNHLY and CDR2 FYNNEI. Sequencing used peripheral blood, obtained before any cancer treatment. The source of this sequence is a man aged 35 to 70 with stage I squamous cell lung carcinoma. V is TRBV2 and J is TRBJ1-6, with unresolved D. The CDR3 bases are TGTGCCAGCAGGGATATGAGTTCACCCCTCCACTTT. This sequence encodes CASRDMSSPLHF.